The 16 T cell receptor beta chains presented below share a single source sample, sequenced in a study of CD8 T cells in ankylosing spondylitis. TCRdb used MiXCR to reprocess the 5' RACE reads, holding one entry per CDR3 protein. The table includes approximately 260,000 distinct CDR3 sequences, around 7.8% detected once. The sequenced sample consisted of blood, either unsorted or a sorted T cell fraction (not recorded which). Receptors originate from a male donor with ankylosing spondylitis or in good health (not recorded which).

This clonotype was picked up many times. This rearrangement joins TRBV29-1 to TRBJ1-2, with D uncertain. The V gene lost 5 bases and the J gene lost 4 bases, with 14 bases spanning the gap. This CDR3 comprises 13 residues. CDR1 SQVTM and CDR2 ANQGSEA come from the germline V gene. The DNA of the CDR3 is TGCAGCGTTACCTCCCGGGTCGGCTATGGCTACACCTTC. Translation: CSVTSRVGYGYTF.

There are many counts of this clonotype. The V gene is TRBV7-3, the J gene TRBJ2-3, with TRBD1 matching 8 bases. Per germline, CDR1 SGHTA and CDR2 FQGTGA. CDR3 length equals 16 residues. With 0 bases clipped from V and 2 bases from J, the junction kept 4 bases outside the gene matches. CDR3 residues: CASSLTTGANTDTQYF. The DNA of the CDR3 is TGTGCCAGCAGCTTAACGACAGGGGCGAACACAGATACGCAGTATTTT.

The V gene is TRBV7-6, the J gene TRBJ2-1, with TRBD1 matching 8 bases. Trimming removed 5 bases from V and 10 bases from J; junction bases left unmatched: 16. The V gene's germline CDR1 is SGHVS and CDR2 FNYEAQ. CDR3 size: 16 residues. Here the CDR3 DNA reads TGTGCCAGCAGCCAACCGGGACAGGACCGGGCAGGAGAGCAGTTCTTC. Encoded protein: CASSQPGQDRAGEQFF.

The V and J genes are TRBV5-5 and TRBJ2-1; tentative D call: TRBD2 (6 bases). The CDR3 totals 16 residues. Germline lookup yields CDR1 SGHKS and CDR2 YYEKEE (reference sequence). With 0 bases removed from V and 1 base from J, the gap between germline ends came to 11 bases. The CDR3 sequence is CASSLVGDFSYNEQFF. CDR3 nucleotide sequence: TGTGCCAGCAGCTTGGTCGGGGACTTTTCCTACAATGAGCAGTTCTTC.

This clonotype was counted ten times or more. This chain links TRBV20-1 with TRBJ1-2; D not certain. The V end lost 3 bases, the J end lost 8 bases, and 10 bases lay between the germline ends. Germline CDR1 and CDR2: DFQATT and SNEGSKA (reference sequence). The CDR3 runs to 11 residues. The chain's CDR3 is CSARVPGGYTF. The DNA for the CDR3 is TGCAGTGCTAGGGTGCCGGGAGGCTACACCTTC.

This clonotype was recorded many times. The chain's CDR3 is CASSSPWKVGYTF. As DNA, the CDR3 is TGTGCCAGCAGCTCCCCATGGAAGGTCGGCTACACCTTC. This rearrangement joins TRBV11-2 to TRBJ1-2; D is undetermined. Trimming left V 4 bases short and J 8 bases short, with 14 bases between. Per germline, CDR1 SGHAT and CDR2 FQNNGV. The CDR3 covers 13 residues.

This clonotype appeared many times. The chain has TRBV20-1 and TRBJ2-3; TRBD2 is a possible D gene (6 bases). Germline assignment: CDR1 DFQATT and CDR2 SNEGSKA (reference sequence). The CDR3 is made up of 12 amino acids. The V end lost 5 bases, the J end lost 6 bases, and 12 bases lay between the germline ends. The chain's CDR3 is CSAWTGVDTQYF. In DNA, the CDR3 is TGCAGTGCTTGGACGGGAGTTGATACGCAGTATTTT.

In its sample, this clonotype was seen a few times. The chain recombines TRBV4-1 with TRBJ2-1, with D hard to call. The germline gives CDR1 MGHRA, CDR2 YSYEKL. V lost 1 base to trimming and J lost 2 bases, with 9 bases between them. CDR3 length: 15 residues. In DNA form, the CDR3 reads TGCGCCAGCAGCCAAGTCTCTACCCCCTACAATGAGCAGTTCTTC. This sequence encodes CASSQVSTPYNEQFF.

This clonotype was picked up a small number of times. This CDR3 reads CASSLAGEGWTEAFF. The CDR3 region has the DNA TGTGCCAGCAGCTTAGCGGGGGAGGGGTGGACTGAAGCTTTCTTT. The J gene is TRBJ1-1, the V gene TRBV7-9, with D possibly matching TRBD1 (5 bases). The ends were cut back, 0 bases at V and 5 bases at J, with 13 bases in the middle. The germline gives CDR1 SEHNR, CDR2 FQNEAQ (reference sequence). The CDR3 is 15 amino acids.

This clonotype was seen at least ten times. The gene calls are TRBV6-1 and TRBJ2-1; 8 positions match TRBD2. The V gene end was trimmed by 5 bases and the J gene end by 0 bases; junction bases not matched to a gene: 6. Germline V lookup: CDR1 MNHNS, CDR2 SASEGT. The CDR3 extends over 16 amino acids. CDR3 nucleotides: TGTGCCAGCAGTCTAGCGGGTACGAGCTCCTACAATGAGCAGTTCTTC. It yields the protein CASSLAGTSSYNEQFF.

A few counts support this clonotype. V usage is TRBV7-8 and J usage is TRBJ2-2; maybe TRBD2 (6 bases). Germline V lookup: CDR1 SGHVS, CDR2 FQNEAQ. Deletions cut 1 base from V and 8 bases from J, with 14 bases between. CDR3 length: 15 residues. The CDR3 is CASSLGVAGIGELFF. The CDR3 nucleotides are TGTGCCAGCAGCTTAGGAGTGGCGGGAATTGGGGAGCTGTTTTTT.

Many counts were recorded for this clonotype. The CDR3 here is CASSPPPDRAYNEQFF. Written as DNA, the CDR3 is TGTGCCAGCAGCCCACCGCCGGACAGGGCTTACAATGAGCAGTTCTTC. This chain connects TRBV7-9 to TRBJ2-1; TRBD1 aligns across 8 bases. Trimming at V came to 5 bases and at J to 4 bases, leaving 10 bases not matched to a gene. From germline, CDR1 is SEHNR and CDR2 FQNEAQ (reference sequence). This CDR3 region has 16 residues.

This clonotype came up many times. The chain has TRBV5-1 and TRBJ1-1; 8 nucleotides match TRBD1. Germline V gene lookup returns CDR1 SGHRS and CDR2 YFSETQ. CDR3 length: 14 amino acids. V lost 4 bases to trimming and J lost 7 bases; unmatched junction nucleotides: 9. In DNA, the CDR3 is TGCGCCAGCAGCCCGCCGGACAGGGCTTATGAAGCTTTCTTT. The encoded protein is CASSPPDRAYEAFF.

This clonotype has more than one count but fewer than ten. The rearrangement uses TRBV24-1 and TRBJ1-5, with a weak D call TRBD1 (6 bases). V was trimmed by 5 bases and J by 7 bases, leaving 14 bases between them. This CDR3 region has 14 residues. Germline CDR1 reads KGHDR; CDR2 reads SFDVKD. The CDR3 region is CATSVGARVQPQHF. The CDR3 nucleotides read TGTGCCACCAGTGTGGGGGCGCGGGTCCAGCCCCAGCATTTT.

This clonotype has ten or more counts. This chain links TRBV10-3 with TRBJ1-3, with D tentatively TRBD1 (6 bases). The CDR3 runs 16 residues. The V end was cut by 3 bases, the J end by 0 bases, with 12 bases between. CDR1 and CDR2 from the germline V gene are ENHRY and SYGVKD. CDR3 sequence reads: CAISEARGSSGNTIYF. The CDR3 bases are TGTGCCATCAGTGAAGCCAGGGGATCCTCTGGAAACACCATATATTTT.

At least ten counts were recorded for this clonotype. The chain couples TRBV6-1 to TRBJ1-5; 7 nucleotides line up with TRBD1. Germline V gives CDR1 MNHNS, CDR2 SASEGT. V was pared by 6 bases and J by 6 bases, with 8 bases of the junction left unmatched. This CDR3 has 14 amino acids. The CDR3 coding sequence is TGTGCCAGCAGCCCCGGACAGGAAGTTCAGCCCCAGCATTTT. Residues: CASSPGQEVQPQHF.